This T cell receptor (beta chain) came from a study of T cells in Graves' hyperthyroidism and ophthalmopathy. Whole-study results and caveats: Clonotypes that were expanded in thyroid above 0.001 mostly appeared in blood too.

Stable disease denoted Graves' hyperthyroidism without ophthalmopathy progression within 18 months. The patients, who ranged from 18 to 65 in age, presented with newly diagnosed hyperthyroidism lasting under 2 months. Clinical symptoms, serum thyroxine, TRAb, thyroid ultrasound and orbital computed tomography informed diagnoses. Authors of the study amplified TCR beta CDR3 regions from RNA transcripts. First-round RT-PCR targeting the TCR CDR3 was performed with the HTBI primer set. TCRdb recomputed calls from the multiplex PCR reads with MiXCR, one row per CDR3 protein. Of around 440,000 distinct CDR3 sequences in the sample, around a sixth were seen once. Ten or more counts support this clonotype. What it binds is unknown. The clonotype was recovered from a woman aged 18 to 35 with Graves' hyperthyroidism. Sequenced sample: blood.

CDR3 sequence: CASSRGLIYEQYF. The CDR3 DNA follows: TGTGCCAGCAGCCGGGGACTCATCTACGAGCAGTACTTC. The chain links TRBV11-2 to TRBJ2-7, with D perhaps matching TRBD2 (6 bases). This CDR3 spans 13 amino acids. V was pared by 5 bases and J by 3 bases, with 11 bases between. Germline V gene data show CDR1 as SGHAT and CDR2 as FQNNGV.